The clone carrying this TCR beta chain was seen only a few times. What it binds is unknown. The data were obtained in a study of CD8 T cells in ankylosing spondylitis. Study-wide results and caveats: Clones tied to disease were said to be significantly enriched in matched ankylosing spondylitis synovial fluid. What appeared characteristic of ankylosing spondylitis blood was a TCR beta motif of eight or nine highly homologous variants.

CDR1 and CDR2 from the germline V gene are SEHNR and FQNEAQ (reference sequence). V dropped 5 bases and J dropped 1 base, with 11 bases sitting between them. The CDR3 sequence is 15 residues long. A single record per CDR3 protein comes from TCRdb applying MiXCR to the 5' RACE reads. The sample consists of under 550,000 distinct CDR3 sequences, roughly a quarter of them appearing once. The TCR comes from a male donor with ankylosing spondylitis. The sample comprised blood, either unsorted or a sorted T cell fraction (not recorded which). The V gene is TRBV7-9, the J gene TRBJ2-2; unclear D gene. The CDR3 DNA sequence: TGTGCCAGCAGCACTACGACTGTGAACACCGGGGAGCTGTTTTTT. Translation gives CASSTTTVNTGELFF.